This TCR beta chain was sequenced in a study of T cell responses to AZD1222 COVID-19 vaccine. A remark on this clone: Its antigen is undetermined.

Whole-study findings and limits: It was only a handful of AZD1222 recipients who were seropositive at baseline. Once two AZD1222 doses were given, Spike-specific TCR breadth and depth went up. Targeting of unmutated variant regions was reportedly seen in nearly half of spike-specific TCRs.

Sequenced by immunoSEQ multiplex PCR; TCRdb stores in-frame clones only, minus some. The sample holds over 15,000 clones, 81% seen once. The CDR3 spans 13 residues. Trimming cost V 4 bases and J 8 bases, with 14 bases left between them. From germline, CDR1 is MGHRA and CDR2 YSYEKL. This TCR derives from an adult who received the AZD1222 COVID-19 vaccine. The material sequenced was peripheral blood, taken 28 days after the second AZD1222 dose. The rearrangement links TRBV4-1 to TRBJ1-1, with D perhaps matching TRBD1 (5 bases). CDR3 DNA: TGCGCCAGCAGCCGCGCGGGGGGAACGGAAGCTTTCTTT. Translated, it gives CASSRAGGTEAFF.